These 2 T cell receptor beta chains originate from one sample sequenced in a study of cytomegalovirus exposure and HLA in healthy donors. 13 Jbeta primers and 60 Vbeta primers were used for the PCR. Here immunoSEQ multiplex PCR was the method, and the copy in TCRdb shows in-frame clones only, minus some. This table holds about 98,000 clones, about three quarters found once. Sequencing was performed on PBMCs. These receptors came from a man in his fifties or sixties in good health and CMV-seropositive.

This chain connects TRBV6-1 to TRBJ1-6; D is possibly TRBD1 (5 bases). V was trimmed by 7 bases and J by 7 bases, leaving 14 bases between them. The CDR3 consists of 14 residues. Germline CDR1 and CDR2: MNHNS and SASEGT. The CDR3 here is CASTARVENSPLHF. The CDR3, as DNA: TGTGCCAGCACCGCCAGGGTGGAGAATTCACCCCTCCACTTT.

This clone appeared a few times. This chain connects TRBV5-4 to TRBJ2-3, with 9 bases aligning to TRBD1. With V trimmed by 7 bases and J by 3 bases, 6 bases remained unmatched. This CDR3 comprises 14 residues. Germline CDR1 SGHNT, CDR2 YYREEE (reference sequence). The chain's CDR3 is CASSTGGRTDTQYF. The CDR3 nucleotides read TGTGCCAGCTCCACAGGGGGCAGGACAGATACGCAGTATTTT.